This T cell receptor (beta chain) was sequenced in a study of T cell changes during pregnancy in multiple sclerosis. The CDR3 length is 16 residues. The germline CDR1 and CDR2 sequences are LNHDA and SQIVND (reference sequence). The V segment lost 5 bases and the J segment 0 bases; nucleotides outside the gene matches: 7. TCRdb's copy holds only in-frame clones and misses some; the assay was immunoSEQ multiplex PCR. Here the sample spans about 15,000 clones, around 82% being singletons. Sequenced material: CD8+ T cells from peripheral blood mononuclear cells, taken in the third trimester of pregnancy. V is TRBV19 and J is TRBJ2-1; 7 nucleotides line up with TRBD2. This clonotype was sampled from a female donor in good health, enrolled as a control in a pregnancy study. The CDR3 is CASSPSSGYSYNEQFF. CDR3 nucleotide sequence: TGTGCCAGTAGTCCGTCTAGCGGATACTCCTACAATGAGCAGTTCTTC.